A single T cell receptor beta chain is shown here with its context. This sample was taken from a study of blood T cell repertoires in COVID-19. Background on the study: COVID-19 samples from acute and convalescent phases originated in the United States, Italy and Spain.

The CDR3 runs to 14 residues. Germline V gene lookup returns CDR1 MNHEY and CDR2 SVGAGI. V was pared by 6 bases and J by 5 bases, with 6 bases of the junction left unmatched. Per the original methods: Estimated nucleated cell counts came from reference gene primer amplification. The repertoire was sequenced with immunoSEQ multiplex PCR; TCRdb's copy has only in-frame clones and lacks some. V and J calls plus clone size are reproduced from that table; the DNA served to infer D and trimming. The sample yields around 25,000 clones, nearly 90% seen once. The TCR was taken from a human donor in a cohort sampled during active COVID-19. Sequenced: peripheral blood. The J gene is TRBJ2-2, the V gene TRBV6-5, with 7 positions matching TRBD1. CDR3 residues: CASRKGTVTGELFF. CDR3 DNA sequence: TGTGCCAGCAGGAAGGGGACAGTTACCGGGGAGCTGTTTTTT.